The clone carrying this T cell receptor (beta chain) was picked up many times. This sample is drawn from a study of T cells in Graves' hyperthyroidism and ophthalmopathy. J lost 7 bases, V lost 0 bases, and 5 bases had no gene match. The CDR3 totals 15 residues. Germline CDR1 DFQATT, CDR2 SNEGSKA (reference sequence). It was RNA transcripts that yielded the amplified TCR beta CDR3 regions. RT-PCR in the first round (using the HTBI primer set) targeted the TCR CDR3. MiXCR, applied by TCRdb to the multiplex PCR reads, yields one record per CDR3 protein. Found here are almost 350,000 distinct CDR3 sequences, less than 20% of them singletons; the top ten hold about 14%.

The sequence derives from a woman aged 40-49 years with Graves' ophthalmopathy. The gene calls are TRBV20-1 and TRBJ1-6; 8 bases align to TRBD1. The sample taken for sequencing was blood. The CDR3 is CSARDQGDRNSPLHF. The CDR3 region has the DNA TGCAGTGCTAGAGATCAAGGGGACAGGAATTCACCCCTCCACTTT.